Shown below are 11 T cell receptor beta chains from a single sample sequenced in a study of tissue T cells after allogeneic stem cell transplantation. Profiled with immunoSEQ multiplex PCR; TCRdb holds only in-frame clones, not every one. Found here are almost 8,500 clones, 45% of them singletons; the top ten hold under 2.5%. Stated time point: mouse harvest day 7 after allogeneic transplant. Mouse grafts combined 10^7 T-cell-depleted bone marrow cells with 10^6 splenic CD5+ T cells. Material: skin. The source of these receptors is a female BALB/c mouse given C57BL/6 T cells with graft-versus-host disease after an allogeneic hematopoietic cell transplant.

This clone was recorded a few times. These gene names are mouse names. The read ends 1 residue early relative to the CDR3; the germline J gene fills the gap. The chain employs TRBV26 and TRBJ2-3, with 11 positions matching TRBD2. The length of the CDR3 is 18 residues. Germline CDR1 reads KGHPV; CDR2 reads FQNQEV (reference sequence). V shed 0 bases, J shed 2 bases, and the junction held 7 bases outside the gene matches. The CDR3 region is CASSLSILGGRDAETLYF. Partial CDR3 DNA: TGTGCCAGCAGTCTGTCAATACTGGGGGGGCGCGATGCAGAAACGCTGTAT.

A word on this clone: Genes here carry mouse names. CDR3 protein: CASWGQGDAEQFF. The sequenced part of the CDR3 DNA is TGTGCCAGCTGGGGACAGGGGGATGCTGAGCAGTTC. The rearrangement joins TRBV19 to TRBJ2-1, with 11 nucleotides matching TRBD1. Sequencing ends 1 residue short of the CDR3 end; the germline J gene provides the rest. This CDR3 region has 13 residues. With V trimmed by 7 bases and J by 5 bases, 2 bases remained unmatched. The V gene's germline CDR1 is FNHDT and CDR2 SITEND (reference sequence).

A note on this clone: Here the gene names and germline are mouse. The sample carries other DNA sequences with the same CDR3. The CDR3 loop reads CASSLPNERLFF. The DNA read from the CDR3 is TGTGCCAGCAGTCTGCCCAACGAAAGATTATTT. V usage is TRBV26 and J usage is TRBJ1-4; D unresolved. Read sequence stops 1 residue before the CDR3 end, and the germline J gene provides the missing end. Germline V gives CDR1 KGHPV, CDR2 FQNQEV (reference sequence). The CDR3 is 12 amino acids. The V end lost 2 bases, the J end lost 3 bases, and 1 base lay between the germline ends.

A note on this clone: Germline and genes: mouse. The DNA ends 1 residue before the CDR3 does, and the rest of the CDR3 is filled in from the germline J gene. This sequence joins TRBV14 and TRBJ1-4; D unresolved. The V gene lost 5 bases and the J gene lost 1 base, with 3 bases spanning the gap. Germline values: CDR1 SGHDT, CDR2 FRDEAV. The CDR3 consists of 12 residues. CDR3 sequence: CASRGSNERLFF. CDR3 DNA, as far as it was read: TGTGCCAGCAGGGGTTCCAACGAAAGATTATTT.

This clone was observed a handful of times. Gene names and germline refer to mouse. The chain's CDR3 is CASSLSSYNYAEQFF. The DNA read from the CDR3 is TGTGCCAGCAGTCTGTCGTCATATAACTATGCTGAGCAGTTC. The chain joins TRBV26 to TRBJ2-1; no clear D gene. With the read ending 1 residue before the CDR3 end, the germline J gene is used to fill in that end. In germline, CDR1 is KGHPV, CDR2 FQNQEV (reference sequence). CDR3 length: 15 residues. Trimming pared 0 bases from V and 0 bases from J, leaving 6 bases between.

By frequency in the sample, this clone is medium-sized. Gene names are the mouse ones. CDR3 region: CASTPTGTNERLFF. CDR3 DNA, as far as it was read: TGTGCCAGCACTCCGACAGGGACCAACGAAAGATTATTT. The genes are TRBV26 and TRBJ1-4; 7 bases agree with TRBD1. The read ends 1 residue before the CDR3 terminus; that terminus is restored from the germline J gene. Germline V gene data show CDR1 as KGHPV and CDR2 as FQNQEV (reference sequence). The V segment lost 7 bases and the J segment 3 bases; nucleotides outside the gene matches: 5. The CDR3 consists of 14 residues.

This clone was seen more than once but under ten times. Gene names and germline refer to mouse. CDR3 residues: CASSDTSAETLYF. CDR3 DNA, as far as it was read: TGTGCCAGCAGTGATACCAGTGCAGAAACGCTGTAT. The chain is built from TRBV13-1 and TRBJ2-3; D remains unclear. Sequencing ends 1 residue short of the CDR3 end; the germline J gene provides the rest. In germline, CDR1 is NSHNY, CDR2 SYGAGN. V gave up 1 base and J gave up 0 bases, with 3 bases separating them. The CDR3 has 13 residues.

About this clone itself: Each gene name is a mouse one. Read data end 1 residue before the CDR3 end; the end is taken from the germline J gene. The chain joins TRBV26 to TRBJ2-3; D might be TRBD1 or TRBD2, each matching 5 bases. V was shortened by 0 bases and J by 1 base, with 8 bases between the two germline ends. Germline V gene sequence: CDR1 KGHPV, CDR2 FQNQEV (reference sequence). The CDR3 totals 15 residues. CDR3 residues: CASSLSGAGAETLYF. The DNA read from the CDR3 is TGTGCCAGCAGTCTGTCCGGGGCGGGTGCAGAAACGCTGTAT. Based on the CDR3 plus reference TRBV26 and TRBJ2-3, the full variable domain is NSKVIQTPRYLVKGQGQKAKMRCIPEKGHPVVFWYQQNKNNEFKFLINFQNQEVLQQIDMTEKRFSAECPSNSPCSLEIQSSEAGDSALYLCASSLSGAGAETLYFGSGTRLTVL.

Turning to this clone: Here the gene names and germline are mouse. Read data end 1 residue before the CDR3 end; the end is taken from the germline J gene. V gene TRBV13-3 combines with J gene TRBJ2-3, with 8 bases lining up with TRBD2. Germline CDR1 and CDR2: NNHDY and SYVADS. Trimming took 5 bases from V and 1 from J; bases not matched to a gene: 6. CDR3 size: 15 residues. The CDR3 reads CASSSGGRGAETLYF. CDR3 bases read: TGTGCCAGCAGCTCGGGGGGGCGGGGTGCAGAAACGCTGTAT.

Of note for this clone: Mouse names are used for the genes. The CDR3 end is not reached by the read, which stops 1 residue before it; the germline J gene fills it in. This chain connects TRBV4 to TRBJ2-4; 9 nucleotides agree with TRBD2. Germline loops: CDR1 LGHDT, CDR2 YNNKQL (reference sequence). This CDR3 contains 15 residues. J gave up 0 bases and V 3 bases, and 1 base lay outside the gene matches. The CDR3 loop is CASSYGGASQNTLYF. The sequenced part of the CDR3 DNA is TGTGCCAGCAGCTATGGGGGGGCAAGTCAAAACACCTTGTAC.

A word on this clone: Any gene name here is a mouse gene name. The CDR3 end falls 1 residue outside the read, so it is completed with the germline J gene. The chain couples TRBV26 to TRBJ2-1; D is unclear. V lost 2 bases to trimming and J lost 6 bases, with 8 bases between them. Germline V lookup: CDR1 KGHPV, CDR2 FQNQEV (reference sequence). This CDR3 has 13 residues. CDR3 protein: CASSLELGAEQFF. The CDR3 DNA, read in part, is TGTGCCAGCAGTCTGGAATTGGGTGCTGAGCAGTTC.